This T cell receptor (beta chain) was captured by sequencing in a study of T cell responses to AZD1222 COVID-19 vaccine. The overall study: Whether given at about 4 or about 12 weeks, second doses were pooled. Study observations and caveats: Across the whole spike, CD4 TCRs peaked at regions 160-218 and 743-854. There were repertoire samples only from the period after the peak T cell response. Unmutated variant regions are reportedly the target of nearly half of TCRs that are spike-specific.

Of note for this clone: The target antigen is unknown.

CDR3 length: 14 amino acids. The V gene lost 6 bases and the J gene lost 4 bases, with 16 bases spanning the gap. Germline V gene data show CDR1 as SGDLS and CDR2 as YYNGEE. The method was immunoSEQ multiplex PCR; TCRdb's version includes in-frame clones alone and lacks a portion of them. The data contain under 150,000 clones, more than 90% of them singletons. The chain combines TRBV9 with TRBJ1-1; possible D gene TRBD1, 5 bases. This specimen was peripheral blood, taken on day 0 of AZD1222 vaccination. The receptor was derived from an adult in good health. The CDR3 DNA sequence: TGTGCCAGCAAATCCTTATCGGGGGGCACTGAAGCTTTCTTT. Its translation: CASKSLSGGTEAFF.